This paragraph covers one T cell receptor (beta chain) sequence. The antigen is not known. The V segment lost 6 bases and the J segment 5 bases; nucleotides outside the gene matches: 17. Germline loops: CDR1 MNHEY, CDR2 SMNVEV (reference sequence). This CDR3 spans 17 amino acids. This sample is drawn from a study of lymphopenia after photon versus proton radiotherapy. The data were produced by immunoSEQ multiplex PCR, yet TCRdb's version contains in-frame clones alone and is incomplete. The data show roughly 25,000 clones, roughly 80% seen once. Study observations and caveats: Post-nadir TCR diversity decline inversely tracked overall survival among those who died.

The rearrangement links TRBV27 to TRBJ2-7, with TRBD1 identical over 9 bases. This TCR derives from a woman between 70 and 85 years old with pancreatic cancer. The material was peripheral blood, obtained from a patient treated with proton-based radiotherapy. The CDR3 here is CASRPLLPRDRVDEQYF. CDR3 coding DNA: TGTGCCAGCAGACCGCTACTCCCCCGGGACAGGGTCGACGAGCAGTACTTC.